A single sample gave rise to the 13 T cell receptor beta chains below, sequenced in a study of control samples from healthy donors and cancer patients. TCRdb's copy holds only in-frame clones and misses some; the assay was immunoSEQ multiplex PCR. The sample consists of 100,000 or so clones, approximately 90% of them appearing once. Sequencing input: blood. The receptor source for this set is a woman in her twenties or thirties in good health.

This clone was detected a few times. The V and J genes are TRBV30 and TRBJ1-1; perhaps TRBD1 as D (5 bases). The CDR3 is 13 amino acids. V dropped 2 bases and J dropped 4 bases, with 11 bases sitting between them. Germline loops: CDR1 GTSNPN, CDR2 SVGIG (reference sequence). DNA for the CDR3: TGTGCCTGGAGTAGGGGTCCGGTCACTGAAGCTTTCTTT. Translating gives CAWSRGPVTEAFF.

The genes are TRBV5-6 and TRBJ1-5; no clear D. Germline V CDR1 and CDR2: SGHDT, YYEEEE. The CDR3 sequence is 14 residues long. Deletions cut 4 bases from V and 6 bases from J, with 14 bases between. The CDR3 nucleotides are TGTGCCAGCAGCGATAAATCCCGGGGTCAGCCCCAGCATTTT. It translates to CASSDKSRGQPQHF.

V is TRBV4-2 and J is TRBJ2-2, with 13 nucleotides matching TRBD2. This CDR3 spans 18 amino acids. The junction had 8 bases not matched to a gene; V was cut back by 3 bases and J by 4 bases. CDR1 and CDR2 (germline): LGHNA, YNFKEQ. CDR3 nucleotides: TGTGCCAGCAGCCACCCCGGACTAGCGGGAGAGGGCACCGGGGAGCTGTTTTTT. The encoded protein is CASSHPGLAGEGTGELFF.

The rearrangement links TRBV7-7 to TRBJ1-5; 7 bases agree with TRBD1. Germline CDR1 and CDR2: SSHAT and FNYEAQ (reference sequence). V gave up 5 bases and J gave up 4 bases; unmatched junction bases: 2. This CDR3 is built from 13 residues. The CDR3 loop is CASSQDRNQPQHF. In nucleotides, the CDR3 is TGTGCCAGCAGCCAGGACAGGAATCAGCCCCAGCATTTT.

V is TRBV27 and J is TRBJ2-4; D is tentatively TRBD1 or TRBD2 (5 bases each). CDR3 length: 16 residues. Germline CDR1 reads MNHEY; CDR2 reads SMNVEV (reference sequence). With 3 bases removed from V and 0 bases from J, the gap between germline ends came to 12 bases. CDR3 sequence: CASSLRGALAKNIQYF. The CDR3 DNA reads TGTGCCAGCAGTTTGAGGGGCGCACTAGCCAAAAACATTCAGTACTTC.

The V gene is TRBV7-3, the J gene TRBJ2-1; 9 bases line up with TRBD2. The CDR3 is 15 amino acids. From germline, CDR1 is SGHTA and CDR2 FQGTGA. Trimming at V came to 3 bases and at J to 10 bases, leaving 10 bases not matched to a gene. This CDR3 is CASSLASGVSREQFF. The CDR3 nucleotides read TGTGCCAGCAGCTTGGCTAGCGGGGTCTCGAGGGAGCAGTTCTTC.

The chain employs TRBV7-2 and TRBJ1-5; possible D gene TRBD1, 5 bases. The CDR3 runs to 15 residues. In germline, CDR1 is SGHTA, CDR2 FQGNSA. Between the trimmed V and J ends, which lost 3 bases and 3 bases, there was a span of 12 bases. CDR3 DNA: TGTGCCAGCAGCTTCTACCAGGGACTCAATCAGCCCCAGCATTTT. Encoded protein: CASSFYQGLNQPQHF.

The chain links TRBV28 to TRBJ2-7; 9 nucleotides agree with TRBD2. V was pared by 6 bases and J by 7 bases, with 10 bases of the junction left unmatched. This CDR3 has 14 residues. The V gene's germline CDR1 is MDHEN and CDR2 SYDVKM. This chain's CDR3 is CASRILAGLREQYF. The DNA of the CDR3 is TGTGCCAGCAGAATCCTAGCGGGGTTGCGGGAGCAGTACTTC.

The V gene is TRBV9, the J gene TRBJ2-2; 9 bases align to TRBD1. CDR3 length: 15 residues. V lost 3 bases to trimming and J lost 4 bases; unmatched junction nucleotides: 4. Germline V gives CDR1 SGDLS, CDR2 YYNGEE. CDR3 sequence (DNA): TGTGCCAGCAGCGCAGACAGGGGGACCACCGGGGAGCTGTTTTTT. It encodes CASSADRGTTGELFF.

This rearrangement joins TRBV30 to TRBJ2-5; D unresolved. Germline V gene data show CDR1 as GTSNPN and CDR2 as SVGIG (reference sequence). The V end lost 0 bases, the J end lost 5 bases, and 10 bases lay between the germline ends. CDR3 length equals 13 residues. This CDR3 is CAWSVFPRETQYF. The CDR3 DNA follows: TGTGCCTGGAGTGTATTTCCTCGTGAGACCCAGTACTTC.

The rearrangement joins TRBV12-2 to TRBJ2-7; no check of the table's D call, TRBD1, against the DNA was made. TRBV12-2 is given as a pseudogene. This CDR3 is 14 amino acids long. The chain's CDR3 is CASRFGTASYEQYF. Written as DNA, the CDR3 is TGTGCAAGTCGCTTCGGGACAGCTTCCTACGAGCAGTACTTC.

The rearrangement uses TRBV18 and TRBJ2-7, with D possibly being TRBD1 (6 bases). Germline CDR1 is KGHSH and CDR2 is LQKENI. V was pared by 3 bases and J by 0 bases, with 12 bases between. The CDR3 is 15 amino acids. CDR3 amino acids: CASSPWAGDSYEQYF. The CDR3 DNA reads as TGTGCCAGCTCACCCTGGGCAGGGGACTCCTACGAGCAGTACTTC.

The chain is built from TRBV7-9 and TRBJ1-3; D gene uncertain. V was pared by 11 bases and J by 2 bases, with 19 bases between. The CDR3 is made up of 15 amino acids. CDR1 and CDR2 from the germline V gene are SEHNR and FQNEAQ (reference sequence). Written as DNA, the CDR3 is TGTGCCGGCACGGACTGGCCCCTGACTGGAAACACCATATATTTT. Protein sequence: CAGTDWPLTGNTIYF.